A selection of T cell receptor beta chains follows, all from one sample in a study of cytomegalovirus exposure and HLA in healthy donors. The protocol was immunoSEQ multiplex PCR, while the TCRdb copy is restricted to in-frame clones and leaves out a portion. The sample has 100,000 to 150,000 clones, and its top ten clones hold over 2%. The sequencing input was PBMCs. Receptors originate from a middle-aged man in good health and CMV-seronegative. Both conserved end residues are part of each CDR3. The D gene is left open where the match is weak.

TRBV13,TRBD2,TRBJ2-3,CASSSNAGGRARPDTQYF,TGTGCCAGCAGTTCTAACGCGGGCGGGAGGGCGCGCCCAGATACGCAGTATTTT
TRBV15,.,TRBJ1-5,CATSRDVQGHNQPQHF,TGTGCCACCAGCAGAGATGTGCAGGGGCATAATCAGCCCCAGCATTTT
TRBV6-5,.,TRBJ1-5,CASSYQGPRQPQHF,TGTGCCAGCAGTTACCAGGGGCCGAGGCAGCCCCAGCATTTT
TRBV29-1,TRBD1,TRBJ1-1,CSVGLGQGSASLF,TGCAGCGTTGGGCTTGGACAGGGGTCGGCCTCTCTCTTT
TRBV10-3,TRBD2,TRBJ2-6,CAISDRTSGTLSGANVLTF,TGTGCCATCAGTGATAGGACTAGCGGGACCCTCTCTGGGGCCAACGTCCTGACTTTC
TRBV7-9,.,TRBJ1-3,CASSWDLSGNTIYF,TGTGCCAGCAGCTGGGACTTGAGCGGGAACACCATATATTTT
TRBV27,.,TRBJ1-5,CASSFEREQPQHF,TGTGCCAGCAGTTTCGAAAGAGAGCAGCCCCAGCATTTT
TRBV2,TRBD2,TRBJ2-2,CASSPLAGNTGELFF,TGTGCCAGCAGTCCTCTAGCGGGGAACACCGGGGAGCTGTTTTTT
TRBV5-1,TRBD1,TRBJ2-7,CASSALPGQGSYEQYF,TGCGCCAGCAGCGCCCTACCGGGACAGGGGTCCTACGAGCAGTACTTC
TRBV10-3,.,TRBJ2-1,CAISDRFNEQFF,TGTGCCATCAGTGACAGATTCAATGAGCAGTTCTTC
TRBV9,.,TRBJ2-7,CASSVTGISYEQYF,TGTGCCAGCAGCGTAACAGGGATCTCCTACGAGCAGTACTTC
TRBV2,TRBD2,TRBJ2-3,CASGETSGTADTQYF,TGTGCCAGCGGGGAGACTAGCGGAACCGCGGATACGCAGTATTTT
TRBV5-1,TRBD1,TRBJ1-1,CASSGQGASTEAFF,TGCGCCAGCAGCGGACAGGGGGCGAGCACTGAAGCTTTCTTT
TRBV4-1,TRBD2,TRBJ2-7,CASSTPAGGRYEQYF,TGCGCCAGCAGCACTCCAGCGGGAGGACGTTACGAGCAGTACTTC
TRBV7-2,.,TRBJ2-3,CASRSSSTDTQYF,TGTGCCAGCCGTAGCTCTAGCACAGATACGCAGTATTTT
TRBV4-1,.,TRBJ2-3,CASSQELAGGTDTQYF,TGCGCCAGCAGCCAAGAGCTGGCCGGGGGCACAGATACGCAGTATTTT
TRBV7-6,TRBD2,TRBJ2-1,CASSELDGLAGVSHEQFF,TGTGCCAGCAGCGAACTGGACGGTTTGGCGGGAGTGTCCCATGAGCAGTTCTTC
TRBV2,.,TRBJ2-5,CASTGSFVGETQYF,TGTGCCAGCACGGGGAGTTTTGTGGGCGAGACCCAGTACTTC
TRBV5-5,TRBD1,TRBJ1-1,CASSLVTGDTEAFF,TGTGCCAGCAGCTTGGTTACAGGGGACACTGAAGCTTTCTTT
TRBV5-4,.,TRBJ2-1,CASSLGTSRAYNEQFF,TGTGCCAGCAGCTTGGGGACGTCGAGGGCCTACAATGAGCAGTTCTTC
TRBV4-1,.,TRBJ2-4,CASSQETSGLAKNIQYF,TGCGCCAGCAGCCAAGAGACGAGCGGACTAGCCAAAAACATTCAGTACTTC
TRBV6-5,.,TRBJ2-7,CASSRGGSGEQYF,TGTGCCAGCAGCCGCGGAGGGAGCGGCGAGCAGTACTTC
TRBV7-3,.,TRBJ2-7,CASSHGWGEQYF,TGTGCCAGCAGCCACGGTTGGGGCGAGCAGTACTTC
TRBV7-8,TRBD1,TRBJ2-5,CASSLIWDRKETQYF,TGTGCCAGCAGCTTGATTTGGGACAGGAAGGAGACCCAGTACTTC
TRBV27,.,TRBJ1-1,CASSSYDRNTEAFF,TGTGCCAGCAGTTCCTACGACAGGAACACTGAAGCTTTCTTT
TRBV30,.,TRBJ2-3,CAWRAARSTDTQYF,TGTGCCTGGAGAGCGGCCAGGAGCACAGATACGCAGTATTTT
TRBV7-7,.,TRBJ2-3,CASSPSGRSTDTQYF,TGTGCTAGCAGCCCAAGCGGTCGGAGTACAGATACGCAGTATTTT
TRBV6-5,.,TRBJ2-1,CASSSSTSKSYNEQFF,TGTGCCAGCAGTTCTAGCACTTCAAAATCCTACAATGAGCAGTTCTTC
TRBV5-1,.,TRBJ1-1,CASSLVSQGNTEAFF,TGCGCCAGCAGCTTGGTATCTCAGGGAAACACTGAAGCTTTCTTT
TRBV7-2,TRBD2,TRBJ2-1,CASSFAGREAGNEQFF,TGTGCCAGCAGCTTTGCCGGGCGGGAGGCAGGCAATGAGCAGTTCTTC
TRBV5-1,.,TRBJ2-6,CASSLGGTDSSGANVLTF,TGCGCCAGCAGCTTGGGCGGGACAGACAGCTCCGGGGCCAACGTCCTGACTTTC
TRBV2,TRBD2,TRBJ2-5,CASSEGRELETQYF,TGTGCCAGCAGTGAAGGGCGGGAGCTAGAGACCCAGTACTTC
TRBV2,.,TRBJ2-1,CASSEGGGSGITGHEQFF,TGTGCCAGCAGTGAGGGGGGGGGCAGCGGGATTACGGGCCATGAGCAGTTCTTC
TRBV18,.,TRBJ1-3,CASSPSREPSGNTIYF,TGTGCCAGCTCACCCTCTCGGGAACCCTCTGGAAACACCATATATTTT
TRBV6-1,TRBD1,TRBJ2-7,CASSRTGEDPDF,TGTGCCAGCAGTCGGACAGGGGAGGATCCGGACTTC
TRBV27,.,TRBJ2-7,CASSFRQGSSYEQYF,TGTGCCAGCAGTTTCCGGCAGGGTAGCTCCTACGAGCAGTACTTC
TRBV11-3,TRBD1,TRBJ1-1,CASSNEPGQHTEAFF,TGTGCCAGCAGCAATGAACCGGGACAGCACACTGAAGCTTTCTTT
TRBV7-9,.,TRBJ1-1,CASSLGGAEAFF,TGTGCCAGCAGCTTAGGGGGGGCTGAAGCTTTCTTT
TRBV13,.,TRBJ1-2,CASSLGGGFWGYTF,TGTGCCAGCAGCCTAGGTGGAGGGTTCTGGGGCTACACCTTC
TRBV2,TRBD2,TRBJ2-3,CASLSSGAGDTQYF,TGTGCCAGCCTGTCTAGCGGGGCAGGAGATACGCAGTATTTT
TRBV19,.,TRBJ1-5,CASTSETGTNNQPQHF,TGTGCCAGTACCTCGGAAACCGGGACAAATAATCAGCCCCAGCATTTT
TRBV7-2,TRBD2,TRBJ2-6,CASSLVFSGRTGANVLTF,TGTGCCAGCAGCTTAGTTTTTAGCGGGAGGACTGGGGCCAACGTCCTGACTTTC
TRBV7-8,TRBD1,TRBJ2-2,CASSLVWAGGTGELFF,TGTGCCAGCAGCTTAGTGTGGGCAGGGGGCACCGGGGAGCTGTTTTTT
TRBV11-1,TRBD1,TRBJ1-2,CASRPRQGGYGYTF,TGTGCCAGCAGACCCAGACAGGGAGGTTATGGCTACACCTTC
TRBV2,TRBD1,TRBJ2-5,CASSYRGVREAQYF,TGTGCCAGCAGTTACAGGGGGGTCCGAGAGGCCCAGTACTTC
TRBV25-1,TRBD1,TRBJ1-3,CASSGSRDREISGNTIYF,TGTGCCAGCAGTGGATCCCGGGACAGGGAGATCTCTGGAAACACCATATATTTT
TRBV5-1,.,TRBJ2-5,CASSLGRETQYF,TGCGCCAGCAGCTTGGGCAGGGAGACCCAGTACTTC
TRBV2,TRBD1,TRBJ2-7,CASQGGGTGGRLYEQYF,TGTGCCAGCCAGGGGGGAGGCACAGGGGGTAGGTTATACGAGCAGTACTTC
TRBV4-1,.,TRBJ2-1,CASSQETVYNEQFF,TGCGCCAGCAGCCAAGAAACGGTTTACAATGAGCAGTTCTTC
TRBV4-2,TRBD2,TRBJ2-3,CASSLLAGVTRGDTQYF,TGTGCCAGCAGCCTACTAGCGGGAGTCACCAGGGGAGATACGCAGTATTTT
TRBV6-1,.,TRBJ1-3,CGTSQEVSSGNTIYF,TGTGGCACCAGTCAGGAGGTGAGCTCTGGAAACACCATATATTTT
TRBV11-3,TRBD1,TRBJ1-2,CASSVKPGQGMGGYTF,TGTGCCAGCAGCGTAAAACCGGGACAGGGGATGGGTGGCTACACCTTC